This is a list of T cell receptor beta chains from one sample in a study of cytomegalovirus exposure and HLA in healthy donors. TCRdb keeps only in-frame clones here, not all; method: immunoSEQ multiplex PCR. The repertoire consists of 160,000 or so clones, with 60% to 80% occurring once and the leading ten covering about 6.4%. Sequencing used PBMCs. These receptors came from a man aged 35-49 years in good health and CMV-seropositive. The CDR3 runs from the conserved cysteine through the conserved F or W. A D gene is named only where the DNA matches it firmly. Some rows have no size entry. The others give once, few or many, or a class for an expanded clone.

clone_size	d_call	v_call	cdr3_length	j_call	cdr3_aa
NA	TRBD2	TRBV28	14	TRBJ2-4	CASQSNGGGNIQYF
NA	NA	TRBV25-1	17	TRBJ2-7	CASSESLPRGGTYEQYF
NA	NA	TRBV19	15	TRBJ1-4	CASSSETYSGEKLFF
NA	TRBD1	TRBV7-8	13	TRBJ1-5	CASSLTGNQPQHF
NA	TRBD2	TRBV10-3	19	TRBJ2-3	CAISESGGRAGLSTDTQYF
few	TRBD1	TRBV6-1	12	TRBJ2-7	CASRTTGGEQYF
NA	TRBD1	TRBV5-1	15	TRBJ2-7	CASSIPPGQGGEQYF
NA	NA	TRBV27	14	TRBJ1-1	CASSLSRGNTEAFF
few	TRBD2	TRBV11-3	14	TRBJ2-7	CASSPTGGNREQYF
NA	TRBD1	TRBV5-1	14	TRBJ2-5	CASSLEGAKETQYF
NA	NA	TRBV18	14	TRBJ1-1	CASSARDTDTEAFF
once	NA	TRBV6-1	13	TRBJ1-2	CASSEAEGYGYTF
NA	NA	TRBV2	13	TRBJ1-5	CASSEEGGTPQHF
NA	NA	TRBV30	15	TRBJ2-3	CAWRSPQWSSDTQYF
NA	TRBD1	TRBV14	20	TRBJ2-3	CASSQDPINYRDRDTDTQYF
NA	NA	TRBV10-3	17	TRBJ2-6	CAISDHGQGDGANVLTF
NA	TRBD2	TRBV5-1	13	TRBJ2-7	CASSPGGSYEQYF
once	NA	TRBV9	17	TRBJ2-1	CASSSFAGTGRMNEQFF
NA	NA	TRBV19	14	TRBJ2-1	CASKYQRSYNEQFF
NA	TRBD1	TRBV10-3	13	TRBJ2-5	CAISDTGEETQYF
NA	NA	TRBV18	16	TRBJ2-1	CASSGGPFPAYNEQFF
NA	TRBD1	TRBV5-1	14	TRBJ1-4	CASSQGQANEKLFF
NA	TRBD1	TRBV2	14	TRBJ2-2	CASKGTEVTGELFF
NA	TRBD1	TRBV7-2	14	TRBJ2-7	CASSSRQGSYEQYF
few	TRBD1	TRBV5-8	16	TRBJ2-3	CASSYGGTGLADTQYF
NA	NA	TRBV6-1	13	TRBJ1-5	CASNRVGNQPQHF
NA	NA	TRBV5-6	15	TRBJ2-6	CASSSPSSGANGLTF
once	TRBD1	TRBV6-1	16	TRBJ2-7	CASSEGIGTATYEQYF
NA	TRBD1	TRBV5-4	16	TRBJ2-3	CASSPGQGQTTDTQYF
NA	TRBD2	TRBV27	15	TRBJ2-1	CASSWAGGPLNEQFF
once	NA	TRBV19	14	TRBJ2-1	CASNHGVGYNEQFF
NA	NA	TRBV14	14	TRBJ1-2	CASSRRTAAGGYTF
NA	NA	TRBV5-4	16	TRBJ2-1	CASSLATLRLADEQFF
NA	TRBD1	TRBV6-1	15	TRBJ1-3	CASTKGQGGGNTIYF